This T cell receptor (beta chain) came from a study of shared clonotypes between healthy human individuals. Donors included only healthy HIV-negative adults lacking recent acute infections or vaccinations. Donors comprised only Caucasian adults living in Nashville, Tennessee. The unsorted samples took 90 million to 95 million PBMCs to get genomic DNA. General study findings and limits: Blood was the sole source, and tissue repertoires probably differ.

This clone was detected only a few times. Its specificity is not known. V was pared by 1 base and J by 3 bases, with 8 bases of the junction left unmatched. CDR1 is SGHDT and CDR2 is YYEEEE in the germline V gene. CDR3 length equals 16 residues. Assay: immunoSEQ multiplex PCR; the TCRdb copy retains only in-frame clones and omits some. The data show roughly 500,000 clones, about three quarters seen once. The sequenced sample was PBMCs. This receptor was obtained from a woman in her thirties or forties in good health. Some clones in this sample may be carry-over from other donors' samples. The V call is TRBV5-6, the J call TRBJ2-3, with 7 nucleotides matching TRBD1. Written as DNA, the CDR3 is TGTGCCAGCAGCTTGTCCAGGGGGATTGAGACAGATACGCAGTATTTT. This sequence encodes CASSLSRGIETDTQYF.